The entry that follows covers one T cell receptor beta chain sequence. The target antigen is unknown. The data were taken from a study of T cells in Graves' hyperthyroidism and ophthalmopathy. Whole-study results and caveats: Most clonotypes expanded in the thyroid (above 0.001) were also present in blood.

Germline CDR1 and CDR2: LGHNT and FRNRAP. The germline V and J ends were trimmed by 0 bases and 2 bases, with 2 bases remaining between them. This CDR3 is 12 amino acids long. TCR beta CDR3 regions were amplified from RNA transcripts. With the HTBI primer set, the TCR CDR3 went through a first round of RT-PCR. One entry per CDR3 protein results from TCRdb running MiXCR on the multiplex PCR reads. The profile shows 130,000 or so distinct CDR3 sequences, approximately 20% of them singletons. The study left out patients who had uncontrolled infection, other autoimmune disease, pregnancy or lactation. J is TRBJ2-7 and V is TRBV12-5, with unresolved D. The clonotype was recovered from a woman aged 45-65 years with Graves' hyperthyroidism that later progressed to Graves' ophthalmopathy. The sample consisted of blood. CDR3 protein: CASGLVTYEQYF. For the CDR3, the DNA is TGTGCTAGTGGTTTGGTTACCTACGAGCAGTACTTC.